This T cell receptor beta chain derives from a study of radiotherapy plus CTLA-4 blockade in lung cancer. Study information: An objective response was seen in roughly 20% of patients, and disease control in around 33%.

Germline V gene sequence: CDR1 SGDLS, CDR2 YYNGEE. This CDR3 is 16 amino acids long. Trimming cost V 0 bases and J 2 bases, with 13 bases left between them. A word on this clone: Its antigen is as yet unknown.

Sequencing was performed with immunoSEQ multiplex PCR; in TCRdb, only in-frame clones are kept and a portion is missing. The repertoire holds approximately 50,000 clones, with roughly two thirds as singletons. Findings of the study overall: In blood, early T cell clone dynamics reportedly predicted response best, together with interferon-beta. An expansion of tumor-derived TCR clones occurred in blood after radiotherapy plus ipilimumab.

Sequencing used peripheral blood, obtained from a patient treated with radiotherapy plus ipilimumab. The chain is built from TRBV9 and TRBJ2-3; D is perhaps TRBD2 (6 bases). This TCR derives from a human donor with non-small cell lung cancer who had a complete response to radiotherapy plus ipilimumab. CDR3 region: CASSVDPAGYTDTQYF. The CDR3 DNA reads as TGTGCCAGCAGCGTAGATCCAGCGGGCTACACAGATACGCAGTATTTT.